This T cell receptor (beta chain) originates from a study of CD8 T cells in ankylosing spondylitis. Via MiXCR, TCRdb re-called the 5' RACE reads, giving one row per CDR3 protein. In the table there are approximately 250,000 distinct CDR3 sequences, approximately 24% of which are singletons. Trimming cost V 6 bases and J 1 base, with 9 bases left between them. The CDR3 has 13 amino acids. V is TRBV12-3 or TRBV12-4 and J is TRBJ2-5, with a weak D call TRBD2 (6 bases). Sequencing used blood, either unsorted or a sorted T cell fraction (not recorded which). The TCR sequence derives from a male donor with ankylosing spondylitis or in good health (not recorded which). For the CDR3, the DNA is TGTGCCAGCAGCCGGGAGTTCCAAGAGACCCAGTACTTC. This codes for CASSREFQETQYF.